The 26 T cell receptor beta chains in this list originate from one sample, sequenced in a study of cytomegalovirus exposure and HLA in healthy donors listed by TCRdb under 2017. The library was produced with the immunoSEQ multiplex PCR assay. For the multiplex PCR, a mixture combining 60 forward primers for TCR Vbeta segments and 13 reverse primers for TCR Jbeta segments was used. TCRdb took this table from immuneACCESS and kept in-frame rearrangements with V and J called. Such tables lack part of the clones; where checked against another copy, unresolved V genes explain under half of the gap, and the rest is unexplained. The sample includes some 180,000 clones, with 87% observed a single time. About 1% of the sample is held by the ten biggest clonotypes. Sequenced: PBMCs. Receptors originate from a boy aged 2-15 years in good health and CMV-seronegative.

V and J are TRBV6-5 and TRBJ1-2; tentatively, D is TRBD1 (6 bases). The CDR3 covers 16 residues. Germline V gives CDR1 MNHEY, CDR2 SVGAGI. V lost 2 bases and J lost 5, with 18 bases in between. CDR3 loop: CASSYGWGGGTYGYTF. Here the CDR3 DNA reads TGTGCCAGCAGTTACGGCTGGGGAGGGGGGACTTATGGCTACACCTTC.

J is TRBJ2-3 and V is TRBV6-1; 8 bases fit TRBD1. V lost 1 base, J lost 5 bases, and 2 bases stayed unmatched. CDR3 length: 14 amino acids. The germline CDR1 and CDR2 sequences are MNHNS and SASEGT. The CDR3, as DNA: TGTGCCAGCAGTGAAGGACAGGGGCTAGATACGCAGTATTTT. It is translated as CASSEGQGLDTQYF.

This clone showed up just once. The DNA of the CDR3 is TGTGCCAGCAGCCCTGGGGGACAGTTTTACGAGCAGTACTTC. Amino acid sequence: CASSPGGQFYEQYF. The V and J genes are TRBV28 and TRBJ2-7; the match to TRBD1 covers 7 bases. Germline values: CDR1 MDHEN, CDR2 SYDVKM. The CDR3 spans 14 residues. V shed 6 bases and J 4 bases; nucleotides not matched to a gene: 9. Full variable domain (outside the CDR3, taken from reference TRBV28 and TRBJ2-7): DVKVTQSSRYLVKRTGEKVFLECVQDMDHENMFWYRQDPGLGLRLIYFSYDVKMKEKGDIPEGYSVSREKKERFSLILESASTNQTSMYLCASSPGGQFYEQYFGPGTRLTVT.

In DNA form, the CDR3 reads TGTGCCAGCAGTTTACTTAGCGGAAAAGGTAATGAGCAGTTCTTC. It encodes CASSLLSGKGNEQFF. The chain recombines TRBV6-5 with TRBJ2-1, with a weak D call TRBD2 (6 bases). The V and J ends lost 4 bases and 7 bases respectively, with 17 bases between them. The CDR3 contains 15 residues. The germline V gene encodes CDR1 MNHEY and CDR2 SVGAGI.

The chain has TRBV28 and TRBJ1-1; 7 bases line up with TRBD1. The length of the CDR3 is 15 residues. Losses at the gene ends were 5 bases for V and 3 bases for J; bases not matched to a gene: 9. Germline V CDR1 and CDR2: MDHEN, SYDVKM. The CDR3 sequence: CASSIPRTGYTEAFF. Written as DNA, the CDR3 is TGTGCCAGCAGTATCCCGCGGACAGGCTACACTGAAGCTTTCTTT.

The rearrangement uses TRBV6-1 and TRBJ2-7; a possible D gene is TRBD2 (6 bases). Trimming took 4 bases from V and 2 from J, leaving 18 bases between them. The length of the CDR3 is 16 residues. Germline CDR1 is MNHNS and CDR2 is SASEGT. The CDR3 reads CASSAGPGGAAYEQYF. The CDR3 nucleotides are TGTGCCAGCAGTGCGGGACCCGGGGGAGCAGCCTACGAGCAGTACTTC.

This sequence joins TRBV6-1 and TRBJ2-1, with 9 bases identical to TRBD2. The V gene end was trimmed by 4 bases and the J gene end by 9 bases; junction bases not matched to a gene: 10. Germline V lookup: CDR1 MNHNS, CDR2 SASEGT. The CDR3 sequence is 15 residues long. In nucleotides, the CDR3 is TGTGCCAGCAGTGCGGAGCGGGAGGTTAGGGCTGAGCAGTTCTTC. It codes for CASSAEREVRAEQFF.

This clone was seen more than once but under ten times. The chain employs TRBV7-9 and TRBJ2-2, with D unresolved. V lost 8 bases and J 9 bases, leaving 7 bases between the germline ends. The CDR3 is 10 amino acids. The germline V gene encodes CDR1 SEHNR and CDR2 FQNEAQ (reference sequence). The chain's CDR3 is CASLPRELFF. In DNA, the CDR3 is TGTGCCAGCCTCCCCCGGGAGCTGTTTTTT.

The genes are TRBV28 and TRBJ1-2, with 7 bases lining up with TRBD1. This CDR3 is 16 amino acids long. Germline trimming cut 2 bases from V and 2 bases from J; bases unmatched to any gene: 8. Germline V gives CDR1 MDHEN, CDR2 SYDVKM. CDR3 sequence: CASSLGPDRRNYGYTF. The CDR3 DNA is TGTGCCAGCAGTTTAGGACCGGACAGGCGAAACTATGGCTACACCTTC.

The chain combines TRBV27 with TRBJ1-2, with D possibly being TRBD1 (6 bases). Germline V gene data show CDR1 as MNHEY and CDR2 as SMNVEV (reference sequence). This CDR3 is built from 14 residues. V gave up 10 bases and J gave up 0 bases, with 15 bases separating them. The CDR3 sequence: CATNRGGTNYGYTF. Written as DNA, the CDR3 is TGTGCCACTAACCGGGGGGGCACTAACTATGGCTACACCTTC.

V usage is TRBV5-1 and J usage is TRBJ2-5, with a possible D match to TRBD1 (6 bases). From germline, CDR1 is SGHRS and CDR2 YFSETQ. This CDR3 has 14 residues. The V gene lost 0 bases and the J gene lost 5 bases, with 11 bases spanning the gap. The CDR3 DNA reads as TGCGCCAGCAGCTTGGACAGGACAGAGGAGACCCAGTACTTC. It is translated as CASSLDRTEETQYF.

V usage is TRBV2 and J usage is TRBJ2-2, with 11 nucleotides matching TRBD2. This CDR3 is 17 amino acids long. The J segment lost 4 bases and the V segment lost 5 bases, leaving 9 bases of the junction unmatched. Germline V gene lookup returns CDR1 SNHLY and CDR2 FYNNEI. The CDR3 coding sequence is TGTGCCAGCAGTATTTTAGCGGGAGGGCCGTCCACCGGGGAGCTGTTTTTT. Its translation: CASSILAGGPSTGELFF.

V usage is TRBV27 and J usage is TRBJ1-6, with no clear D. The CDR3 consists of 15 residues. Per germline, CDR1 MNHEY and CDR2 SMNVEV (reference sequence). V was trimmed by 4 bases and J by 7 bases, leaving 14 bases between them. The CDR3 protein is CASSSPREHNSPLHF. The CDR3 bases are TGTGCCAGCAGTTCCCCCCGGGAGCACAATTCACCCCTCCACTTT.

The V and J genes are TRBV5-6 and TRBJ1-4; 8 positions match TRBD1. The J segment lost 8 bases and the V segment lost 5 bases, leaving 11 bases of the junction unmatched. The germline V gene encodes CDR1 SGHDT and CDR2 YYEEEE. The CDR3 runs 15 residues. The CDR3 coding sequence is TGTGCCAGCAGGGGGACCGGGACAGGAGCCGAAAAACTGTTTTTT. This encodes CASRGTGTGAEKLFF.

The chain combines TRBV6-1 with TRBJ1-1, with a possible D match to TRBD1 (5 bases). V lost 4 bases, J lost 5 bases, and 8 bases lay in between. Germline CDR1 MNHNS, CDR2 SASEGT. The CDR3 extends over 12 amino acids. The CDR3 here is CASSGQFTEAFF. The DNA of the CDR3 is TGTGCCAGCAGTGGACAGTTTACTGAAGCTTTCTTT.

The J gene is TRBJ2-5, the V gene TRBV7-3, with D possibly matching TRBD2 (6 bases). Germline lookup yields CDR1 SGHTA and CDR2 FQGTGA. The CDR3 length is 13 residues. V lost 4 bases to trimming and J lost 4 bases, with 10 bases between them. CDR3 sequence reads: CASSSLGGETQYF. The CDR3 bases are TGTGCCAGCAGCTCCCTGGGGGGAGAGACCCAGTACTTC.

Here the CDR3 DNA reads TGTGCCAGCAGGCGAACCATTACAGGGGGCTACACCTTC. Its protein product is CASRRTITGGYTF. J is TRBJ1-2 and V is TRBV28; weak D call: TRBD1 (6 bases). With 6 bases removed from V and 8 bases from J, the gap between germline ends came to 16 bases. CDR1 and CDR2 from the germline V gene are MDHEN and SYDVKM. CDR3 length equals 13 residues.

The chain carries TRBV7-9 and TRBJ2-1, with TRBD1 identical over 8 bases. This CDR3 comprises 15 residues. With V trimmed by 4 bases and J by 10 bases, 12 bases remained unmatched. Germline-derived CDR1 and CDR2 are SEHNR and FQNEAQ (reference sequence). The CDR3 reads CASSSHRQGRWEQFF. The DNA of the CDR3 is TGTGCCAGCAGCTCCCATAGACAGGGGAGGTGGGAGCAGTTCTTC.

This chain connects TRBV27 to TRBJ2-2; TRBD2 aligns across 9 bases. The CDR3 is 16 residues long. The V gene end was trimmed by 4 bases and the J gene end by 5 bases; junction bases not matched to a gene: 8. Germline V gene lookup returns CDR1 MNHEY and CDR2 SMNVEV (reference sequence). The CDR3 region is CASSSLAGVLTGELFF. The CDR3 nucleotides read TGTGCCAGCAGTTCATTAGCGGGGGTGTTGACCGGGGAGCTGTTTTTT.

The chain recombines TRBV2 with TRBJ2-1, with 10 positions matching TRBD2. This CDR3 is built from 15 residues. Germline CDR1 SNHLY, CDR2 FYNNEI. Trimming at V came to 1 base and at J to 7 bases, leaving 4 bases not matched to a gene. The CDR3 sequence is CASSEGAGGRNEQFF. The DNA of the CDR3 is TGTGCCAGCAGTGAAGGAGCGGGGGGGAGGAATGAGCAGTTCTTC.

The V and J genes are TRBV27 and TRBJ2-5; TRBD2 matches 12 bases. This CDR3 has 18 amino acids. V lost 4 bases, J lost 5 bases, and 14 bases stayed unmatched. Germline CDR1 reads MNHEY; CDR2 reads SMNVEV (reference sequence). The CDR3 spells CASSSMTALAGGRETQYF. The DNA of the CDR3 is TGTGCCAGCAGTTCAATGACCGCCCTAGCGGGGGGGCGGGAGACCCAGTACTTC.

In regard to this clone: One end of the junction does not line up with germline, which may come from a read error. V gene TRBV7-9 combines with J gene TRBJ2-7, with 12 bases matching TRBD2. The CDR3 covers 15 residues. CDR1 and CDR2 (germline): SEHNR, FQNEAQ (reference sequence). Here the CDR3 reads CAGRSATSGSYEQYF. The DNA of the CDR3 is TGTGCCGGCAGATCCGCGACTAGCGGGAGTTACGAGCAGTACTTC.

The chain links TRBV5-1 to TRBJ2-1; 12 nucleotides match TRBD2. The CDR3 contains 15 residues. Germline V gives CDR1 SGHRS, CDR2 YFSETQ. The J segment lost 7 bases and the V segment lost 0 bases, leaving 2 bases of the junction unmatched. As DNA, the CDR3 is TGCGCCAGCAGCTTGGTAACTAGCGGGAGGAATGAGCAGTTCTTC. Protein product: CASSLVTSGRNEQFF.

As regards this clone: Other DNA sequences of this sample code for an identical CDR3. The chain uses TRBV5-1 and TRBJ1-1; D uncertain. The CDR3 contains 13 residues. Germline V gives CDR1 SGHRS, CDR2 YFSETQ. The V end lost 0 bases, the J end lost 1 base, and 4 bases lay between the germline ends. In DNA, the CDR3 is TGCGCCAGCAGCTTGGGCGGGAACACTGAAGCTTTCTTT. It translates to CASSLGGNTEAFF. Looking up the rest from reference TRBV5-1 and TRBJ1-1 gives the full variable domain: KAGVTQTPRYLIKTRGQQVTLSCSPISGHRSVSWYQQTPGQGLQFLFEYFSETQRNKGNFPGRFSGRQFSNSRSEMNVSTLELGDSALYLCASSLGGNTEAFFGQGTRLTVV.

The count of this clone is one. The chain employs TRBV6-5 and TRBJ2-5; 7 bases fit TRBD2. In germline, CDR1 is MNHEY, CDR2 SVGAGI. Trimming took 2 bases from V and 0 from J; bases not matched to a gene: 0. CDR3 length: 14 residues. The CDR3 protein is CASSYAGDQETQYF. The CDR3 coding sequence is TGTGCCAGCAGTTACGCGGGAGACCAAGAGACCCAGTACTTC.

The chain is built from TRBV19 and TRBJ2-5; D unclear. The V end lost 5 bases, the J end lost 7 bases, and 17 bases lay between the germline ends. Germline assignment: CDR1 LNHDA and CDR2 SQIVND (reference sequence). CDR3 length: 14 amino acids. CDR3: CASSRDTTRSTQYF. CDR3 nucleotides: TGTGCCAGTAGTCGAGACACCACAAGATCGACCCAGTACTTC.